A single T cell receptor (beta chain) is shown here with its context. The same CDR3 arises from other DNA sequences in this sample as well. The sort gate was single viable CD3+CD4+CD8-CD45RO+ cells for memory CD4+ T cells. The data were produced by immunoSEQ multiplex PCR, yet TCRdb's version contains in-frame clones alone and is incomplete. Here the sample spans fewer than 75,000 clones, roughly four fifths being singletons. These data belong to a study of memory CD4+ T cells and cytomegalovirus serostatus. CDR1 and CDR2 (germline): GTSNPN, SVGIG (reference sequence). The CDR3 is 15 residues long. Trimming removed 3 bases from V and 4 bases from J, with 13 bases in between.

Sequencing input: memory CD4+ T cells from blood. The gene calls are TRBV30 and TRBJ1-6; a weak D match, TRBD1 (5 bases). This TCR was sampled from an adult in good health and CMV-seronegative. Here the CDR3 DNA reads TGTGCCTGGAGCGGGGGTGTTAGGTATAATTCACCCCTCCACTTT. Protein: CAWSGGVRYNSPLHF. Full variable domain (rest looked up from reference TRBV30 and TRBJ1-6): SQTIHQWPATLVQPVGSPLSLECTVEGTSNPNLYWYRQAAGRGLQLLFYSVGIGQISSEVPQNLSASRPQDRQFILSSKKLLLSDSGFYLCAWSGGVRYNSPLHFGNGTRLTVT.